A selection of T cell receptor beta chains follows, all from one sample in a study of blood T cell repertoires in COVID-19. TCRdb's copy holds only in-frame clones and misses some; the assay was immunoSEQ multiplex PCR. The profile covers around 80,000 clones, with about four fifths appearing a single time and less than 15% taken by the ten largest. The sequencing sample was made of peripheral blood. These receptors were obtained from a man at least 80 years old with acute or convalescent COVID-19. The CDR3 runs from the conserved cysteine through the conserved F or W. The order of the fields is CDR3 length, J gene, V gene, CDR3 protein.

>12|TRBJ2-2|TRBV25-1
CASGGTTGELFF
>16|TRBJ1-6|TRBV12-5
CASGLSSIETDSPLHF
>13|TRBJ2-7|TRBV5-4
CASSFDRGYEQYF
>13|TRBJ2-7|TRBV27
CASSGGQLYEQYF
>14|TRBJ1-5|TRBV19
CASNAYGSNQPQHF
>14|TRBJ1-1|TRBV28
CASSTTGGNTEAFF
>14|TRBJ1-2|TRBV7-8
CASSLSRDNYGYTF
>15|TRBJ1-3|TRBV11-3
CASSLNAQFGNTIYF
>14|TRBJ2-3|TRBV6-5
CASKGSGGTDTQYF
>13|TRBJ2-3|TRBV12-3/TRBV12-4
CASSGQRADTQYF
>15|TRBJ1-1|TRBV28
CASSFSGARNTEAFF
>14|TRBJ1-6|TRBV12-5
CASGQGALNSPLHF
>15|TRBJ2-3|TRBV5-5
CASSLAVFPGDTQYF
>15|TRBJ1-1|TRBV11-2
CASSLSSEMNTEAFF
>15|TRBJ1-1|TRBV5-1
CASSLTTGGGSEAFF
>16|TRBJ1-2|TRBV13
CASSIRDRGFRYGYTF
>12|TRBJ1-1|TRBV6-5
CATEQGATEAFF
>14|TRBJ2-7|TRBV4-2
CASSLNGLTGEQYF
>16|TRBJ2-1|TRBV3-1/TRBV3-2
CASSQDSGGAYNEQFF
>14|TRBJ1-2|TRBV5-6
CASSPARVLGGYTF
>16|TRBJ2-7|TRBV2
CASRGQGLPSSYEQYF
>16|TRBJ1-3|TRBV12-5
CASGPGQGLSGNTIYF
>15|TRBJ1-1|TRBV5-6
CASSKGQGGGTEAFF
>16|TRBJ2-2|TRBV7-3
CASSASGGASTGELFF
>14|TRBJ1-2|TRBV5-8
CASSLAGTANGYTF
>15|TRBJ2-5|TRBV7-8
CASSLGGGPRETQYF
>14|TRBJ2-2|TRBV29-1
CSAWGTSPTGELFF
>14|TRBJ1-2|TRBV6-5
CASSQGQGWVGYTF
>15|TRBJ2-1|TRBV9
CASSVGGGAANEQFF
>14|TRBJ1-3|TRBV6-5
CASKPSEAGNTIYF
>14|TRBJ1-5|TRBV2
CASSGISVDQPQHF
>14|TRBJ2-5|TRBV6-5
CASSNQLAGGPADF
>14|TRBJ2-5|TRBV5-1
CASSLLGLQETQYF
>12|TRBJ1-1|TRBV12-3/TRBV12-4
CASSSGTAEAFF
>15|TRBJ1-1|TRBV6-5
CASTGQANWNTEAFF
>14|TRBJ1-1|TRBV3-1/TRBV3-2
CASSQSDTNTEAFF
>14|TRBJ1-2|TRBV21-1
CASRWTGFNYGYTF
>15|TRBJ1-6|TRBV5-8
CASSLIISQVQSLHF
>15|TRBJ1-4|TRBV3-1/TRBV3-2
CASSQGQTTNEKLFF
>16|TRBJ2-3|TRBV12-5
CASGSTSGGAVDTQYF
>15|TRBJ2-2|TRBV7-3
CASSRTGDSTGELFF
>14|TRBJ2-1|TRBV7-2
CASRGDSSYNEQFF
>16|TRBJ1-5|TRBV2
CASRQTGTGINQPQHF
>19|TRBJ2-7|TRBV4-1
CASSRDGMASGGSGLEQYF
>11|TRBJ1-2|TRBV10-3
CATQSLYGYTF
>13|TRBJ2-5|TRBV19
CASSIDLEETQYF